Listed here are 21 T cell receptor beta chains from one sample, sequenced in a study of blood T cells in healthy people across ages. The authors ran a second PCR of about 6 to 11 cycles using a sample-barcoded 5' primer and a J-beta primer mix. Each CDR3 protein gets one entry after TCRdb re-called the 5' RACE reads with MiXCR. The sample gives 580,000 or so distinct CDR3 sequences, 40% to 55% of which show up once; roughly 25% is in the top ten. Sequenced: blood. These receptor sequences come from a man aged 80 or over in good health.

The chain employs TRBV29-1 and TRBJ2-2, with D maybe TRBD2 (6 bases). With 3 bases removed from V and 7 bases from J, the gap between germline ends came to 12 bases. The CDR3 consists of 13 residues. Germline loops: CDR1 SQVTM, CDR2 ANQGSEA. The CDR3 bases are TGCAGCGTTGATTGGGGGGACGGCGGGGAGCTGTTTTTT. Its protein product is CSVDWGDGGELFF.

V and J are TRBV20-1 and TRBJ2-2; no clear D. CDR3 size: 14 residues. V lost 3 bases, J lost 3 bases, and 11 bases lay in between. Germline V gene sequence: CDR1 DFQATT, CDR2 SNEGSKA (reference sequence). The CDR3 spells CSASNRRDTGELFF. In DNA form, the CDR3 reads TGCAGTGCTAGCAACAGACGGGACACCGGGGAGCTGTTTTTT.

The rearrangement uses TRBV20-1 and TRBJ2-1; the D call may be TRBD1 or TRBD2 (6 bases each). The V and J ends lost 0 bases and 7 bases respectively, with 10 bases between them. The CDR3 is made up of 13 amino acids. Germline values: CDR1 DFQATT, CDR2 SNEGSKA (reference sequence). DNA of the CDR3: TGCAGTGCTAGAGATGGGGGGCGGAATGAGCAGTTCTTC. Its translation: CSARDGGRNEQFF.

The chain carries TRBV27 and TRBJ2-5, with D maybe TRBD1 (5 bases). The CDR3 extends over 13 amino acids. Deletions cut 4 bases from V and 1 base from J, with 7 bases between. Germline CDR1 and CDR2: MNHEY and SMNVEV (reference sequence). This CDR3 reads CASSSRAQETQYF. In DNA, the CDR3 is TGTGCCAGCAGTTCCAGGGCCCAAGAGACCCAGTACTTC.

J is TRBJ2-1 and V is TRBV20-1; possibly TRBD2 for D (5 bases). The CDR3 runs 13 residues. Germline-derived CDR1 and CDR2 are DFQATT and SNEGSKA (reference sequence). V gave up 5 bases and J gave up 7 bases, with 15 bases separating them. The CDR3 coding sequence is TGCAGTGCTGCTAGCTGGTCCCCTAATGAGCAGTTCTTC. This gives the protein CSAASWSPNEQFF.

V usage is TRBV10-3 and J usage is TRBJ2-1; 8 bases agree with TRBD2. The CDR3 sequence is 14 residues long. The V segment lost 7 bases and the J segment 6 bases; nucleotides outside the gene matches: 8. Germline V gene sequence: CDR1 ENHRY, CDR2 SYGVKD. CDR3 in DNA: TGTGCCATCACCCCAAGCGGGAGAACCAATGAGCAGTTCTTC. It codes for CAITPSGRTNEQFF.

The V gene is TRBV28, the J gene TRBJ1-5, with 11 nucleotides matching TRBD1. CDR1 and CDR2 from the germline V gene are MDHEN and SYDVKM. The V segment lost 4 bases and the J segment 4 bases; nucleotides outside the gene matches: 9. The CDR3 is 17 amino acids. In DNA, the CDR3 is TGTGCCAGCAGTTCTATCCGGGACAGGGGGTTTAATCAGCCCCAGCATTTT. It yields the protein CASSSIRDRGFNQPQHF.

Points on this clonotype: A junction boundary mismatches the germline segment, possibly from a read error. The chain combines TRBV6-2 or TRBV6-3 with TRBJ1-1; D uncertain. The CDR3 contains 14 residues. Looked up from germline, CDR1 is MNHEY and CDR2 is SVGEGT. The CDR3 DNA follows: TGTGCCAGCAGTTACAGGACTAGGAACACTGAACCTTTCTTT. It encodes CASSYRTRNTEPFF.

This clonotype was counted only a few times. The chain joins TRBV12-5 to TRBJ1-2, with 8 bases lining up with TRBD1. Germline V gene sequence: CDR1 LGHNT, CDR2 FRNRAP. The length of the CDR3 is 17 residues. V was clipped by 6 bases and J by 0 bases; unmatched bases: 12. The CDR3, as DNA: TGTGCTAGTGGCCATGGACAGGGCTCATCTTCTAACTATGGCTACACCTTC. Protein: CASGHGQGSSSNYGYTF.

On this clonotype: This sequence may be a read error, since a much larger clone differs from it by one base. This chain links TRBV6-5 with TRBJ1-1; D might be TRBD1 (6 bases). Trimming pared 7 bases from V and 4 bases from J, leaving 13 bases between. Germline loops: CDR1 MNHEY, CDR2 SVGAGI. CDR3 size: 13 residues. The CDR3 is CASTRTVSTEAFF. CDR3 DNA sequence: TGTGCCAGCACTCGGACAGTGAGCACTGAAGCTTTCTTT.

The V call is TRBV3-1, the J call TRBJ1-5; no clear D gene. Looked up from germline, CDR1 is LGHDT and CDR2 is YNNKEL (reference sequence). Trimming cost V 5 bases and J 5 bases, with 7 bases left between them. This CDR3 is built from 12 residues. The CDR3, as DNA: TGTGCCAGCAGCTATCTTGATCAGCCCCAGCATTTT. It translates to CASSYLDQPQHF.

This clonotype showed up just once. J is TRBJ2-4 and V is TRBV10-3; 12 nucleotides agree with TRBD1. The DNA end favors TRBJ2-7, so the J call may be wrong. The CDR3 has 15 amino acids. The germline CDR1 and CDR2 sequences are ENHRY and SYGVKD. CDR3: CAIRETGTGGGEQYF. CDR3 DNA sequence: TGTGCCATCAGAGAAACCGGGACAGGGGGCGGCGAGCAGTACTTC.

The V gene is TRBV7-2, the J gene TRBJ2-3; a possible D gene is TRBD1 (8 bases). CDR1 SGHTA and CDR2 FQGNSA come from the germline V gene. Trimming cost V 8 bases and J 6 bases, with 12 bases left between them. This CDR3 is built from 12 residues. The CDR3 DNA is TGTGCCAGCGAACAGGGGGGGGATACGCAGTATTTT. It is translated as CASEQGGDTQYF. Full variable domain (missing parts from reference TRBV7-2 and TRBJ2-3): GAGVSQSPSNKVTEKGKDVELRCDPISGHTALYWYRQSLGQGLEFLIYFQGNSAPDKSGLPSDRFSAERTGGSVSTLTIQRTQQEDSAVYLCASEQGGDTQYFGPGTRLTVL.

Details on this clonotype: At one boundary the junction diverges from the germline segment, which might be a read error. The genes are TRBV5-1 and TRBJ2-1; maybe TRBD2 (6 bases). From germline, CDR1 is SGHRS and CDR2 YFSETQ. The CDR3 consists of 15 residues. The CDR3 sequence: CASSFGSGSYSEQFF. CDR3 nucleotide sequence: TGCGCCAGCAGCTTTGGTAGCGGAAGTTACAGTGAGCAGTTCTTC.

This clonotype has a single count. The genes are TRBV10-3 and TRBJ2-5; 9 bases match TRBD1. The length of the CDR3 is 15 residues. Germline-derived CDR1 and CDR2 are ENHRY and SYGVKD. J was trimmed by 5 bases and V by 6 bases; bases with no gene match: 10. CDR3 amino acids: CAIRDDRGEGETQYF. CDR3 nucleotides: TGTGCCATCAGAGATGACAGGGGGGAGGGGGAGACCCAGTACTTC.

The rearrangement uses TRBV5-1 and TRBJ2-7; 11 positions agree with TRBD2. The DNA end is more similar to TRBJ2-5, so the J call may be wrong. The CDR3 consists of 16 residues. Looked up from germline, CDR1 is SGHRS and CDR2 is YFSETQ. In DNA, the CDR3 is TGCGCCAGCAGCGGGACTAGCGGAGCGTACCAAGAGACCCAGTACTTC. Translated, it gives CASSGTSGAYQETQYF.

The V call is TRBV27, the J call TRBJ1-6; D is uncertain. V was cut by 0 bases and J by 8 bases, with 8 bases left in between. The CDR3 contains 14 residues. Germline loops: CDR1 MNHEY, CDR2 SMNVEV (reference sequence). Here the CDR3 DNA reads TGTGCCAGCAGTTTATCACCATGGGATTCACCCCTCCACTTT. Protein sequence: CASSLSPWDSPLHF.

V and J are TRBV25-1 and TRBJ2-1, with TRBD1 matching over 9 bases. The junction had 5 bases not matched to a gene; V was cut back by 6 bases and J by 2 bases. The CDR3 is made up of 15 amino acids. Per the germline V gene, CDR1 is MGHDK and CDR2 is SYGVNS. CDR3 sequence: CASRDYRGPYNEQFF. In nucleotides, the CDR3 is TGTGCCAGCAGGGACTACAGGGGGCCCTACAATGAGCAGTTCTTC.

This clonotype was seen a single time. This chain joins TRBV27 and TRBJ2-5, with TRBD1 identical over 7 bases. This CDR3 contains 14 residues. Unmatched junction bases numbered 4, after V lost 4 bases and J lost 2 bases. Germline-derived CDR1 and CDR2 are MNHEY and SMNVEV (reference sequence). The CDR3, as DNA: TGTGCCAGCAGTTCGACAGGGTGGCAAGAGACCCAGTACTTC. Encoded protein: CASSSTGWQETQYF.

As to this clonotype: One end of the junction fails to match germline, which may point to a read error. V is TRBV6-5 and J is TRBJ2-1; 11 nucleotides align to TRBD1. Germline values: CDR1 MNHEY, CDR2 SVGAGI. The CDR3 has 18 residues. CDR3 nucleotide sequence: TGTGCCAGCAGTTTGGACAGGGGGCGCGGAGTCGGCTACAATAAGCAGTTCTTC. This translates into CASSLDRGRGVGYNKQFF.

This clonotype came up a few times. This chain joins TRBV5-1 and TRBJ2-5; weak D call: TRBD1 (5 bases). Trimming stripped 0 bases from V and 7 bases from J, with 10 bases between. There are 13 residues in the CDR3. Germline CDR1 SGHRS, CDR2 YFSETQ. CDR3: CASSLGSQGTQYF. DNA for the CDR3: TGCGCCAGCAGCTTGGGGTCCCAGGGGACCCAGTACTTC.